The 23 T cell receptor beta chains listed next were all sequenced from one sample in a study of cytomegalovirus exposure and HLA in healthy donors (dated by TCRdb to between 2016 and 2019). Library generation was performed with the immunoSEQ multiplex PCR assay. The multiplex PCR relied on a mix of 60 forward primers for TCR Vbeta segments and 13 reverse primers for TCR Jbeta segments. As stored in TCRdb, this immuneACCESS dataset retains in-frame rearrangements with V and J assigned. A fraction of the clones does not appear; measured against another copy, unresolved V genes explain less than half of the discrepancy, and the remainder lacks a known reason. This sample lists about 140,000 clones; roughly 81% were detected once. The top ten clones comprise 1.5% to 2% of the sample. Sequencing was performed on PBMCs. These receptors were taken from a female donor in good health and CMV-seronegative.

This clone appeared a single time. The chain links TRBV10-2 to TRBJ1-2; possibly TRBD1 for D (5 bases). CDR3 size: 14 residues. The germline V gene encodes CDR1 WSHSY and CDR2 SAAADI. V lost 2 bases to trimming and J lost 1 base, with 8 bases between them. CDR3 residues: CASSEAGGNYGYTF. In nucleotides, the CDR3 is TGCGCCAGCAGTGAGGCGGGGGGTAACTATGGCTACACCTTC.

The chain carries TRBV25-1 and TRBJ1-1, with TRBD1 identical over 7 bases. The trim removed 3 bases at V and 9 bases at J, leaving 13 bases unmatched. The CDR3 runs to 15 residues. Germline CDR1 is MGHDK and CDR2 is SYGVNS. In nucleotides, the CDR3 is TGTGCCAGCAGTGAGGGTCAACAGGGGTTCAGGAAAGCTTTCTTT. Translation gives CASSEGQQGFRKAFF.

The V call is TRBV27, the J call TRBJ2-7; 12 nucleotides align to TRBD2. The CDR3 consists of 14 residues. Germline V gene sequence: CDR1 MNHEY, CDR2 SMNVEV (reference sequence). The trim removed 4 bases at V and 6 bases at J, leaving 4 bases unmatched. As DNA, the CDR3 is TGTGCCAGCAGTTGGACTAGCGGGGCTTTCGAGCAGTACTTC. This sequence encodes CASSWTSGAFEQYF.

The V and J genes are TRBV11-3 and TRBJ1-1, with 7 bases lining up with TRBD1. V gave up 2 bases and J gave up 4 bases; unmatched junction bases: 1. This CDR3 contains 13 residues. Per germline, CDR1 SGHNT and CDR2 YENEEA. The CDR3 region is CASSLRDSTEAFF. In DNA, the CDR3 is TGTGCCAGCAGCTTAAGGGACAGCACTGAAGCTTTCTTT.

The V gene is TRBV9, the J gene TRBJ2-1; TRBD1 matches at 8 bases. Trimming cost V 0 bases and J 8 bases; bases outside gene matches: 4. The CDR3 runs 14 residues. Germline assignment: CDR1 SGDLS and CDR2 YYNGEE. The CDR3 sequence is CASSVGVQGDEQFF. In DNA form, the CDR3 reads TGTGCCAGCAGCGTAGGGGTACAGGGGGATGAGCAGTTCTTC.

The genes are TRBV11-2 and TRBJ2-5; perhaps TRBD2 as D (5 bases). This CDR3 has 15 residues. The V end was cut by 0 bases, the J end by 4 bases, with 12 bases between. Germline V gene lookup returns CDR1 SGHAT and CDR2 FQNNGV. In nucleotides, the CDR3 is TGTGCCAGCAGCTTAGATCGGGGTAGGGTAGAGACCCAGTACTTC. This gives the protein CASSLDRGRVETQYF.

This clone appeared a few times. This chain joins TRBV6-1 and TRBJ1-1; D unresolved. Germline V gene sequence: CDR1 MNHNS, CDR2 SASEGT. This CDR3 has 15 amino acids. Trimming stripped 5 bases from V and 0 bases from J, with 13 bases between. CDR3 protein: CASSSSRSLNTEAFF. Written as DNA, the CDR3 is TGTGCCAGCAGTAGTAGTAGGAGCCTGAACACTGAAGCTTTCTTT.

The V call is TRBV6-6, the J call TRBJ2-1; no clear D. Germline assignment: CDR1 MNHNY and CDR2 SVGAGI (reference sequence). The CDR3 is made up of 13 amino acids. V was trimmed by 6 bases and J by 4 bases, leaving 10 bases between them. Written as DNA, the CDR3 is TGTGCCAGCAGCTCCCTAGAGTACAATGAGCAGTTCTTC. Amino acids: CASSSLEYNEQFF.

The chain uses TRBV5-1 and TRBJ2-7; 9 nucleotides align to TRBD1. The V gene end was trimmed by 10 bases and the J gene end by 6 bases; junction bases not matched to a gene: 14. Germline CDR1 reads SGHRS; CDR2 reads YFSETQ. This CDR3 comprises 14 residues. The CDR3 loop reads CASSRDRALGEQYF. For the CDR3, the DNA is TGCGCCTCATCGCGGGACAGGGCACTTGGCGAGCAGTACTTC.

The genes are TRBV29-1 and TRBJ1-5, with TRBD1 matching 8 bases. There are 14 residues in the CDR3. The germline gives CDR1 SQVTM, CDR2 ANQGSEA. V gave up 6 bases and J gave up 2 bases; unmatched junction bases: 6. The CDR3 region has the DNA TGCAGCGTCTTGACAGGGGTGCGCAATCAGCCCCAGCATTTT. Translated: CSVLTGVRNQPQHF.

The chain employs TRBV7-9 and TRBJ2-1; 9 bases align to TRBD1. Germline CDR1 is SEHNR and CDR2 is FQNEAQ (reference sequence). V gave up 5 bases and J gave up 6 bases; unmatched junction bases: 11. The CDR3 extends over 16 amino acids. The CDR3 coding sequence is TGTGCCAGCAGCCTACCGGGACAGGGTTCAGGCAATGAGCAGTTCTTC. This encodes CASSLPGQGSGNEQFF.

The chain joins TRBV6-6 to TRBJ2-1; 10 positions match TRBD2. J was trimmed by 8 bases and V by 6 bases; bases with no gene match: 10. Germline V gene lookup returns CDR1 MNHNY and CDR2 SVGAGI (reference sequence). The CDR3 has 15 residues. The CDR3 bases are TGTGCCAGCAGGTCAGCTAGCGGGAGTAGTGATGAGCAGTTCTTC. Residues: CASRSASGSSDEQFF.

This clone has a handful of counts. The rearrangement links TRBV6-1 to TRBJ1-5, with 7 bases that match TRBD1. The trim removed 1 base at V and 2 bases at J, leaving 5 bases unmatched. Germline V CDR1 and CDR2: MNHNS, SASEGT. The CDR3 totals 16 residues. The CDR3 here is CASSEVRGRRNQPQHF. The CDR3 DNA reads as TGTGCCAGCAGTGAAGTTAGGGGGCGCCGCAATCAGCCCCAGCATTTT.

The V and J genes are TRBV6-5 and TRBJ2-1, with 13 positions matching TRBD2. From germline, CDR1 is MNHEY and CDR2 SVGAGI. V lost 6 bases to trimming and J lost 7 bases; unmatched junction nucleotides: 6. The CDR3 covers 15 residues. CDR3 amino acids: CASRLAGGPDNEQFF. The CDR3 DNA is TGTGCCAGCAGACTAGCGGGGGGGCCTGATAATGAGCAGTTCTTC.

The rearrangement joins TRBV19 to TRBJ1-2; D ambiguous. V was clipped by 10 bases and J by 3 bases, with 15 bases between them. CDR1 and CDR2 from the germline V gene are LNHDA and SQIVND (reference sequence). CDR3 length equals 13 residues. This CDR3 reads CATKRSAYYGYTF. CDR3 nucleotides: TGTGCCACCAAACGGTCCGCTTACTATGGCTACACCTTC.

V is TRBV4-2 and J is TRBJ2-5, with 10 positions matching TRBD2. V lost 4 bases and J lost 4; bases outside the gene matches: 3. This CDR3 contains 14 residues. Looked up from germline, CDR1 is LGHNA and CDR2 is YNFKEQ. The CDR3 nucleotides are TGTGCCAGCAGCCCGGGACTAGCGCCAGAGACCCAGTACTTC. It encodes CASSPGLAPETQYF.

The chain carries TRBV5-1 and TRBJ2-3, with TRBD1 as a possible D gene (6 bases). The CDR3 has 15 amino acids. CDR1 and CDR2 (germline): SGHRS, YFSETQ. The V end was cut by 7 bases, the J end by 4 bases, with 19 bases between. This CDR3 is CASCSGQGNPDTQYF. DNA for the CDR3: TGCGCCAGCTGCTCGGGGCAGGGGAATCCAGATACGCAGTATTTT.

This clone was recorded only once. The CDR3 coding sequence is TGCAGCGTTGTTCTTTTGGCGGGAGCCAACGAGCAGTACTTC. This translates into CSVVLLAGANEQYF. The genes are TRBV29-1 and TRBJ2-7; 7 bases map to TRBD2. Looked up from germline, CDR1 is SQVTM and CDR2 is ANQGSEA. This CDR3 has 14 residues. The trim removed 4 bases at V and 5 bases at J, leaving 11 bases unmatched.

As for this clone: At one end, the junction sequence differs from germline, possibly due to a read error. The chain joins TRBV29-1 to TRBJ1-5; weak D call: TRBD1 (5 bases). From germline, CDR1 is SQVTM and CDR2 ANQGSEA. This CDR3 is 14 amino acids long. CDR3 sequence: CSVGGRGSNQPQHF. CDR3 DNA sequence: TGCAGCGTTGGGGGAAGGGGTAGCAACCAGCCCCAGCATTTT. Complete variable domain (other parts from reference TRBV29-1 and TRBJ1-5): SAVISQKPSRDICQRGTSLTIQCQVDSQVTMMFWYRQQPGQSLTLIATANQGSEATYESGFVIDKFPISRPNLTFSTLTVSNMSPEDSSIYLCSVGGRGSNQPQHFGDGTRLSIL.

The V and J genes are TRBV27 and TRBJ2-3; D perhaps matches TRBD2 (6 bases). The CDR3 runs to 13 residues. In germline, CDR1 is MNHEY, CDR2 SMNVEV (reference sequence). V was trimmed by 4 bases and J by 4 bases, leaving 9 bases between them. This CDR3 reads CASSWGEADTQYF. CDR3 bases: TGTGCCAGCAGTTGGGGGGAGGCAGATACGCAGTATTTT.

The chain's CDR3 is CASSLYRDSTEAFF. DNA for the CDR3: TGCGCCAGCAGCTTGTACCGGGACAGCACTGAAGCTTTCTTT. This sequence joins TRBV5-1 and TRBJ1-1, with 7 bases matching TRBD1. Germline V lookup: CDR1 SGHRS, CDR2 YFSETQ. J gave up 4 bases and V 1 base, and 4 bases lay outside the gene matches. This CDR3 is built from 14 residues.

J is TRBJ1-1 and V is TRBV27; D not certain. V lost 0 bases to trimming and J lost 5 bases, with 10 bases between them. The CDR3 length is 14 residues. Germline CDR1 and CDR2: MNHEY and SMNVEV (reference sequence). The CDR3 region is CASSLSSGLTEAFF. The CDR3 DNA is TGTGCCAGCAGTTTATCGAGTGGGCTTACTGAAGCTTTCTTT.

The V and J genes are TRBV28 and TRBJ1-2; no clear D. The ends were cut back, 3 bases at V and 0 bases at J, with 11 bases in the middle. From germline, CDR1 is MDHEN and CDR2 SYDVKM. The CDR3 is 15 amino acids. The DNA of the CDR3 is TGTGCCAGCAGTTTGAGTAGCGGAGCTAACTATGGCTACACCTTC. Its translation is CASSLSSGANYGYTF.